This T cell receptor (beta chain) originates from a study of technical replicates of blood from a handful of donors. Sequenced by immunoSEQ multiplex PCR; TCRdb stores in-frame clones only, minus some. Of roughly 87,000 clones listed, approximately 94% were seen once; the top ten hold around 0.22%. This CDR3 region has 16 residues. J gave up 4 bases and V 6 bases, and 12 bases lay outside the gene matches. From germline, CDR1 is SEHNR and CDR2 FQNEAQ (reference sequence). The chain links TRBV7-9 to TRBJ2-3; 8 bases are shared with TRBD1. This TCR was sampled from a human donor in good health. Sequencing was performed on T cells isolated from PBMCs. CDR3 sequence reads: CASRHEDRVIPDTQYF. CDR3 DNA: TGTGCCAGCAGACACGAGGACAGGGTTATACCAGATACGCAGTATTTT.